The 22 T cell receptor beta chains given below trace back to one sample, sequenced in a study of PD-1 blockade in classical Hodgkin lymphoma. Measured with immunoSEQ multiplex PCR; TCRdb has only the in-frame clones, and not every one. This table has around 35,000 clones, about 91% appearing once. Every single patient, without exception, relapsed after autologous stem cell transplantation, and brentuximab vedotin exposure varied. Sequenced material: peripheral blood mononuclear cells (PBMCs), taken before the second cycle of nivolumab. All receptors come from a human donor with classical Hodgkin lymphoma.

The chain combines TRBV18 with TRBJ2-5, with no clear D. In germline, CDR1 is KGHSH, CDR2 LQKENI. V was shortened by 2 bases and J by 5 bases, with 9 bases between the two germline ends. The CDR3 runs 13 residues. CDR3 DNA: TGTGCCAGCTCACCAAGCGCGAGTGAGACCCAGTACTTC. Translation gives CASSPSASETQYF.

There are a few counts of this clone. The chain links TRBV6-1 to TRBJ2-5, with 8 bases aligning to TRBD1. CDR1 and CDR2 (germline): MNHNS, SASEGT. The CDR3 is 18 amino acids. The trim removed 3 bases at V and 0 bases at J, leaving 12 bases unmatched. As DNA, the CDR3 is TGTGCCAGCAGTGATCTGATTGGTACAGGGGGGAACCAAGAGACCCAGTACTTC. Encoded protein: CASSDLIGTGGNQETQYF.

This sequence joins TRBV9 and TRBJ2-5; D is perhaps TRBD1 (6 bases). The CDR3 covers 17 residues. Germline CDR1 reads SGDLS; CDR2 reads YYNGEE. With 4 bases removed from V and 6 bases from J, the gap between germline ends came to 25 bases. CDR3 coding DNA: TGTGCCAGCAGCCCTCAAAGAGGGACCCAGGGGCCTCAGACCCAGTACTTC. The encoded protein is CASSPQRGTQGPQTQYF. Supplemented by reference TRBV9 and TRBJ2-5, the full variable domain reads DSGVTQTPKHLITATGQRVTLRCSPRSGDLSVYWYQQSLDQGLQFLIQYYNGEERAKGNILERFSAQQFPDLHSELNLSSLELGDSALYFCASSPQRGTQGPQTQYFGPGTRLLVL.

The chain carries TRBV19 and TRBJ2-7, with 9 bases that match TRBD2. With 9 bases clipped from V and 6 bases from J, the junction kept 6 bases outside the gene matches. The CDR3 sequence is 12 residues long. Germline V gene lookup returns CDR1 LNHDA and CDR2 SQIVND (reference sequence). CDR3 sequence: CASLGGRAEQYF. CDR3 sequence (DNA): TGTGCCAGCCTTGGCGGGAGGGCCGAGCAGTACTTC.

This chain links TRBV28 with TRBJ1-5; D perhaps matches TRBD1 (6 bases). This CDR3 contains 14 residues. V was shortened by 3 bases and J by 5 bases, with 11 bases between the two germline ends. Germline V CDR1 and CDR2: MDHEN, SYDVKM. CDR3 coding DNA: TGTGCCAGCAGTTTGGGGGCGATGGATCAGCCCCAGCATTTT. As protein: CASSLGAMDQPQHF.

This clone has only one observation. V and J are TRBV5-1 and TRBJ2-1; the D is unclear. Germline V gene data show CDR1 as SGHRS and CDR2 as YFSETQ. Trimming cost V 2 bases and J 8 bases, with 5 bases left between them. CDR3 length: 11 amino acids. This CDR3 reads CASSFSYEQFF. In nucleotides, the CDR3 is TGCGCCAGCAGCTTTAGTTATGAGCAGTTCTTC. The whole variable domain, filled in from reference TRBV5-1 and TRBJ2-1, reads KAGVTQTPRYLIKTRGQQVTLSCSPISGHRSVSWYQQTPGQGLQFLFEYFSETQRNKGNFPGRFSGRQFSNSRSEMNVSTLELGDSALYLCASSFSYEQFFGPGTRLTVL.

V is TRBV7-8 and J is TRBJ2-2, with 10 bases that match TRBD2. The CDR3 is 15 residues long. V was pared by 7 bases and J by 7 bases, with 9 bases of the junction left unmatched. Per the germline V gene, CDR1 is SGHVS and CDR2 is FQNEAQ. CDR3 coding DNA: TGTGCCAGCAAGGGACTAGCGTGGCATGACGGGGAGCTGTTTTTT. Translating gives CASKGLAWHDGELFF.

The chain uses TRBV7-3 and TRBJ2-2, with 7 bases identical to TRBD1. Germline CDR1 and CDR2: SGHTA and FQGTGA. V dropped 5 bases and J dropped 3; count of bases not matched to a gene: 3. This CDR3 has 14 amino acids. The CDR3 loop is CASSRTGDTGELFF. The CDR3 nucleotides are TGTGCCAGCAGCCGTACAGGGGACACCGGGGAGCTGTTTTTT.

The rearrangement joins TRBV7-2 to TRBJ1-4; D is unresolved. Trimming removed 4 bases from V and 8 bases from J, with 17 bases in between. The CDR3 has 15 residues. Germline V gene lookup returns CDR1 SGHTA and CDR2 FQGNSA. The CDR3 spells CASSSMGWVGEKLFF. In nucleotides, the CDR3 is TGTGCCAGCAGCTCCATGGGGTGGGTGGGAGAAAAACTGTTTTTT. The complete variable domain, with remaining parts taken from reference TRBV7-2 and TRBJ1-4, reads GAGVSQSPSNKVTEKGKDVELRCDPISGHTALYWYRQSLGQGLEFLIYFQGNSAPDKSGLPSDRFSAERTGGSVSTLTIQRTQQEDSAVYLCASSSMGWVGEKLFFGSGTQLSVL.

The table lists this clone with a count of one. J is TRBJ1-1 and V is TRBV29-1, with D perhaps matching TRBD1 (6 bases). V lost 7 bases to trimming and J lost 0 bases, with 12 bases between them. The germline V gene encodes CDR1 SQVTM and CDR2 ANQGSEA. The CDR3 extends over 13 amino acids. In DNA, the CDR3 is TGCAGCGGGTCAGGGGATATGAACACTGAAGCTTTCTTT. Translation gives CSGSGDMNTEAFF.

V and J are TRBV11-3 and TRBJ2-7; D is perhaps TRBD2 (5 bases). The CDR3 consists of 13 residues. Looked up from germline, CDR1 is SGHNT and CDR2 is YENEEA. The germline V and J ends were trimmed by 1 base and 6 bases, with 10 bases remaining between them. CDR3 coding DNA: TGTGCCAGCAGCTTAGTGGGAGTAGGCGAGCAGTACTTC. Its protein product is CASSLVGVGEQYF.

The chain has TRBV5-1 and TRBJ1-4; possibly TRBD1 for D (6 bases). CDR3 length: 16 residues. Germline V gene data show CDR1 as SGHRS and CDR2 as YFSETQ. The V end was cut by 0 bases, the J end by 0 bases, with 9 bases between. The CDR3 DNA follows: TGCGCCAGCAGCTTGGGGACAGCTGCAACTAATGAAAAACTGTTTTTT. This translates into CASSLGTAATNEKLFF.

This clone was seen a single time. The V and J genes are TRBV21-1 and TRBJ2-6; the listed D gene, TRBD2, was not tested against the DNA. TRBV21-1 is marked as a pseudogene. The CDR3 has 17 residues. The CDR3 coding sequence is TGTGCCAGCAGCGCCTTCTTCGGTCCCTCTGGGGCCAACGTCCTGACTTTC. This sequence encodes CASSAFFGPSGANVLTF.

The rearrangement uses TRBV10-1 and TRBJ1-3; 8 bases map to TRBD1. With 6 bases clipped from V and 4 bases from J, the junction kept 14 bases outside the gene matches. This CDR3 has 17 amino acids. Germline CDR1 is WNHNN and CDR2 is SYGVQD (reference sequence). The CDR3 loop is CASRDSDRAQDGNTIYF. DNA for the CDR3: TGCGCCAGCAGGGACTCGGACAGGGCGCAGGACGGAAACACCATATATTTT.

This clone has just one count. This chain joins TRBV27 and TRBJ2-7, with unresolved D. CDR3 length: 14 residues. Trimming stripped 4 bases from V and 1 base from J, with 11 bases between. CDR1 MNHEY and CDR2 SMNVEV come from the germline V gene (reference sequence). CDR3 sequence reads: CASSSYTVSYEQYF. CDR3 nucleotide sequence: TGTGCCAGCAGTTCCTACACGGTTTCCTACGAGCAGTACTTC.

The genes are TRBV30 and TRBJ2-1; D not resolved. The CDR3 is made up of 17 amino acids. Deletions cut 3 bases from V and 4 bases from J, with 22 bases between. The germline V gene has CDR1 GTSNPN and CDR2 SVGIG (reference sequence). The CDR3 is CAWRRRLPSSLYNEQFF. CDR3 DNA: TGTGCCTGGAGGAGAAGACTCCCCAGCTCCCTTTACAATGAGCAGTTCTTC.

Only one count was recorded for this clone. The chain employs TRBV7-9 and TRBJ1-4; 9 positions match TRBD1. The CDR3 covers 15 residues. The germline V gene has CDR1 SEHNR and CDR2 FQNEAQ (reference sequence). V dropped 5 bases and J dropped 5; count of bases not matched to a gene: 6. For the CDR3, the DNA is TGTGCCAGCAGCCGCCCCGGGACAGGGAATGAAAAACTGTTTTTT. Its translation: CASSRPGTGNEKLFF.

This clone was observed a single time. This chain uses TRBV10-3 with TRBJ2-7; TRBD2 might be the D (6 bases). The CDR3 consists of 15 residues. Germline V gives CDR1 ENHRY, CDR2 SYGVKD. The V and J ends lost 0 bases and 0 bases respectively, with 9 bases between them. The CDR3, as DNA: TGTGCCATCAGTGAGTCGGCTAGCGTCTCCTACGAGCAGTACTTC. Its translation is CAISESASVSYEQYF.

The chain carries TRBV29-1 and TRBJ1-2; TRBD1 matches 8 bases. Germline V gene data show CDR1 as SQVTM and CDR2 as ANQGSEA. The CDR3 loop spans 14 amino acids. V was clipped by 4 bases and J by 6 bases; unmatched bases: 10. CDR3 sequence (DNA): TGCAGCGTTGGGGGATTAGGACAGGGAGATGGCTACACCTTC. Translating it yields CSVGGLGQGDGYTF. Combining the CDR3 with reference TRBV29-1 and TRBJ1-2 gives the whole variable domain SAVISQKPSRDICQRGTSLTIQCQVDSQVTMMFWYRQQPGQSLTLIATANQGSEATYESGFVIDKFPISRPNLTFSTLTVSNMSPEDSSIYLCSVGGLGQGDGYTFGSGTRLTVV.

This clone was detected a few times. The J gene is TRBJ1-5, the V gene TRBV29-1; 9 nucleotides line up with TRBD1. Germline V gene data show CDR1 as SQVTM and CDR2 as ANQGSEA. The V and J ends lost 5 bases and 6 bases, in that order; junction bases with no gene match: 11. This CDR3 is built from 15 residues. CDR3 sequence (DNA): TGCAGCGTTCAATTTACAGGGGGCTTGGGTCAGCCCCAGCATTTT. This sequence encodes CSVQFTGGLGQPQHF.

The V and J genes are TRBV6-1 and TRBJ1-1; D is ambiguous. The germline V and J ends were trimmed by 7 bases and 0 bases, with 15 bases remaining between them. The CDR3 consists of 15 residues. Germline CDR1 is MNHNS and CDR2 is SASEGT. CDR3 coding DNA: TGTGCCAGCATCCGATCCCGGGCCGTGAACACTGAAGCTTTCTTT. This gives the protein CASIRSRAVNTEAFF.

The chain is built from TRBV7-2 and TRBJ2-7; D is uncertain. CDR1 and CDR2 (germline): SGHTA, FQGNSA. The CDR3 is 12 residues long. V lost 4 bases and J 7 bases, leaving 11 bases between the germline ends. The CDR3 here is CASSYLPMEQYF. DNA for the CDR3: TGTGCCAGCAGCTATTTACCTATGGAGCAGTACTTC.